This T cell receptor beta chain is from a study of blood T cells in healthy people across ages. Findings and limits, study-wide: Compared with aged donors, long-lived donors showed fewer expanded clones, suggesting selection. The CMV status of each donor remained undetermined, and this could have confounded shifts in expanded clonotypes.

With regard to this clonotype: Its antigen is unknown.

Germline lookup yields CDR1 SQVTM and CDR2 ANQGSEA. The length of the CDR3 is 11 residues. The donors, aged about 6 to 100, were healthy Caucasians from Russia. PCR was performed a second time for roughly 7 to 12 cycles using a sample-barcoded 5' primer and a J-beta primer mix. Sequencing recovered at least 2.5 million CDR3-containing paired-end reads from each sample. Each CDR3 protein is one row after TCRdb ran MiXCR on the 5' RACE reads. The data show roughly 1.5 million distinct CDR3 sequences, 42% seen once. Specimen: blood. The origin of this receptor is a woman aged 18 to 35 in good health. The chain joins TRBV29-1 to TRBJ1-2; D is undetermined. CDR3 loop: CVLRVGEGYTF. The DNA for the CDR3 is TGCGTACTTCGGGTAGGAGAAGGCTACACCTTC.